This T cell receptor (beta chain) was sequenced during a study of blood T cells in healthy people across ages. A J-beta primer mix and a sample-barcoded 5' primer were used in a second PCR of roughly 6 to 12 cycles. From the 5' RACE reads, TCRdb called clonotypes with MiXCR, one entry per CDR3 protein. The sample records 650,000 to 1,000,000 distinct CDR3 sequences, under 40% being singletons. The study's findings and limits: Diversity estimates from one million T cells were considered underestimates. Roughly linear declines in TCR beta diversity per million T cells occurred with age.

This clonotype was observed a few times. Antigen specificity is unknown. V lost 0 bases, J lost 1 base, and 9 bases lay in between. The CDR3 extends over 15 amino acids. Germline assignment: CDR1 SGHTA and CDR2 FQGNSA. The chain uses TRBV7-2 and TRBJ1-1; the D is unclear. The TCR was taken from a man aged 18 to 35 in good health. The specimen was blood. This CDR3 reads CASSLATASNTEAFF. DNA for the CDR3: TGTGCCAGCAGCTTAGCTACAGCTTCGAACACTGAAGCTTTCTTT.